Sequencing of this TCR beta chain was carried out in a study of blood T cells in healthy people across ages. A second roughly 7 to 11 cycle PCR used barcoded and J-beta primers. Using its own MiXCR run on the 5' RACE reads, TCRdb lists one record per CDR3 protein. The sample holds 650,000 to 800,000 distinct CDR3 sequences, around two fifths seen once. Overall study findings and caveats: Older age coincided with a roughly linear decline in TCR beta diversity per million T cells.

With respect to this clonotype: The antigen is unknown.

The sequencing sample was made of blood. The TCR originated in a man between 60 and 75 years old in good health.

The CDR3 nucleotides read TGTGCCAGCAGTTTTACGGGGTATCAGCCCCAGCATTTT. Protein product: CASSFTGYQPQHF. The chain recombines TRBV12-3 or TRBV12-4 with TRBJ1-5, with D unclear. V gave up 3 bases and J gave up 5 bases, with 8 bases separating them. The CDR3 runs 13 residues.